The 25 T cell receptor beta chains below were found in one sample sequenced in a study of blood T cell repertoires in COVID-19. TCRdb's table, derived via immunoSEQ multiplex PCR, lists solely in-frame clones and lacks some. The table includes some 200,000 clones, roughly 84% detected once. Sequences were obtained from peripheral blood. The receptors shown here come from a woman of 80 years or more with acute or convalescent COVID-19.

V gene TRBV3-1 (or the pseudogene TRBV3-2) combines with J gene TRBJ1-2; 9 bases map to TRBD1. The trim removed 6 bases at V and 8 bases at J, leaving 7 bases unmatched. CDR3 length: 13 amino acids. Germline V lookup: CDR1 LGHDT, CDR2 YNNKEL (reference sequence). As DNA, the CDR3 is TGTGCCAGCAGTCTTACAGGGGGCCGAGGCTACACCTTC. Amino acid sequence: CASSLTGGRGYTF.

The CDR3 reads CASSPARGNTEAFF. The CDR3 bases are TGTGCCAGCAGCCCTGCTAGGGGAAACACTGAAGCTTTCTTT. This sequence joins TRBV3-1 (or the pseudogene TRBV3-2) and TRBJ1-1, with D possibly TRBD1 on 5 matching bases. This CDR3 region has 14 residues. V was shortened by 4 bases and J by 2 bases, with 11 bases between the two germline ends. The V gene's germline CDR1 is LGHDT and CDR2 YNNKEL (reference sequence).

The rearrangement links TRBV7-7 to TRBJ2-1, with 7 bases identical to TRBD1. CDR3 length: 16 amino acids. The ends lost 4 bases at V and 5 bases at J; junction bases unmatched: 11. Germline assignment: CDR1 SSHAT and CDR2 FNYEAQ (reference sequence). CDR3 DNA sequence: TGTGCCAGCAGCTCCCAGGAAGGGACAGCCCACAATGAGCAGTTCTTC. Its translation: CASSSQEGTAHNEQFF.

The V gene is TRBV24-1, the J gene TRBJ2-5; D perhaps matches TRBD2 (6 bases). The CDR3 covers 14 residues. Germline V gene sequence: CDR1 KGHDR, CDR2 SFDVKD. V was trimmed by 4 bases and J by 1 base, leaving 9 bases between them. CDR3: CATSDWGLQETQYF. The DNA for the CDR3 is TGTGCCACCAGTGACTGGGGACTCCAAGAGACCCAGTACTTC.

The genes are TRBV10-3 and TRBJ2-2; the match to TRBD2 covers 11 bases. Trimming cost V 10 bases and J 6 bases; bases outside gene matches: 7. Germline lookup yields CDR1 ENHRY and CDR2 SYGVKD. This CDR3 has 14 residues. For the CDR3, the DNA is TGTGCCACCAAAACTAGCGGGAGTTCCGGGGAGCTGTTTTTT. As protein: CATKTSGSSGELFF.

V usage is TRBV2 and J usage is TRBJ2-3, with a tentative D call TRBD1 (5 bases). V was pared by 3 bases and J by 6 bases, with 7 bases between. Looked up from germline, CDR1 is SNHLY and CDR2 is FYNNEI. This CDR3 comprises 12 residues. The DNA of the CDR3 is TGTGCCAGCAGTGAGGGGCGGGATACGCAGTATTTT. Its translation: CASSEGRDTQYF.

The chain employs TRBV5-8 and TRBJ2-7; 9 bases map to TRBD1. Germline V gives CDR1 SGHTS, CDR2 YDEGEE. The CDR3 has 15 amino acids. Unmatched junction bases numbered 9, after V lost 5 bases and J lost 3 bases. The DNA of the CDR3 is TGTGCCAGCAGACAAACCGGACAGGGGTACTACGAGCAGTACTTC. This translates into CASRQTGQGYYEQYF.

The chain combines TRBV7-3 with TRBJ1-2; D gene uncertain. V gave up 3 bases and J gave up 8 bases, with 10 bases separating them. Looked up from germline, CDR1 is SGHTA and CDR2 is FQGTGA. The CDR3 covers 12 residues. The CDR3 DNA reads as TGTGCCAGCAGCTTGGGTTCGGGGGGCTACACCTTC. Encoded protein: CASSLGSGGYTF.

This chain uses TRBV11-2 with TRBJ1-4; D unclear. Germline CDR1 SGHAT, CDR2 FQNNGV. The CDR3 runs 15 residues. V gave up 2 bases and J gave up 3 bases, with 10 bases separating them. CDR3 DNA: TGTGCCAGCAGCTTATCTGGGCCAGCTAATGAAAAACTGTTTTTT. Translated: CASSLSGPANEKLFF.

This chain uses TRBV10-3 with TRBJ1-2, with 11 bases aligning to TRBD1. V was pared by 7 bases and J by 8 bases, with 9 bases of the junction left unmatched. Germline values: CDR1 ENHRY, CDR2 SYGVKD. The CDR3 extends over 14 amino acids. This chain's CDR3 is CAIMEGQGASGYTF. The CDR3 DNA sequence: TGTGCCATCATGGAAGGACAGGGGGCTAGCGGCTACACCTTC.

The V call is TRBV6-2 or TRBV6-3, the J call TRBJ2-4; possibly TRBD1 for D (6 bases). The CDR3 consists of 16 residues. CDR1 is MNHEY and CDR2 is SVGEGT in the germline V gene. V gave up 7 bases and J gave up 6 bases, with 22 bases separating them. The CDR3, as DNA: TGTGCCAGCACCCCACCCGGACAGAACAAGGGAAACATTCAGTACTTC. It is translated as CASTPPGQNKGNIQYF.

The chain recombines TRBV7-9 with TRBJ1-1; 7 bases agree with TRBD1. From germline, CDR1 is SEHNR and CDR2 FQNEAQ (reference sequence). Trimming cost V 1 base and J 2 bases; bases outside gene matches: 4. The CDR3 has 15 residues. The CDR3 loop is CASSLVRQGNTEAFF. The CDR3, as DNA: TGTGCCAGCAGCTTAGTGAGACAGGGAAACACTGAAGCTTTCTTT.

This chain links TRBV30 with TRBJ2-7; the D gene is possibly TRBD1 (5 bases). The CDR3 contains 11 residues. CDR1 and CDR2 from the germline V gene are GTSNPN and SVGIG (reference sequence). V lost 4 bases and J 6 bases, leaving 10 bases between the germline ends. The CDR3 is CAWTQGAEQYF. The CDR3 DNA follows: TGTGCCTGGACCCAAGGGGCCGAGCAGTACTTC.

The rearrangement links TRBV19 to TRBJ2-7; 9 bases map to TRBD1. Germline CDR1 and CDR2: LNHDA and SQIVND (reference sequence). The length of the CDR3 is 14 residues. V dropped 2 bases and J dropped 7; count of bases not matched to a gene: 6. The CDR3 nucleotides read TGTGCCAGTAGTATAACAGGGGGCGCGGGGGAGCAGTACTTC. This translates into CASSITGGAGEQYF.

Worth noting for this clone: The same CDR3 also results from other DNA sequences found in this sample. The chain combines TRBV5-4 with TRBJ2-5, with D maybe TRBD1 (7 bases). CDR1 and CDR2 (germline): SGHNT, YYREEE (reference sequence). V was trimmed by 0 bases and J by 5 bases, leaving 8 bases between them. There are 13 residues in the CDR3. CDR3 sequence: CASSLAGGETQYF. As DNA, the CDR3 is TGTGCCAGCAGCTTGGCAGGGGGGGAGACCCAGTACTTC.

The chain has TRBV30 and TRBJ1-6, with a possible D match to TRBD1 (5 bases). The ends were cut back, 7 bases at V and 7 bases at J, with 23 bases in the middle. Germline CDR1 GTSNPN, CDR2 SVGIG (reference sequence). The CDR3 contains 16 residues. CDR3 coding DNA: TGTGCCTCGAAAGGCGGACATCCGGGGGTCAATTCACCCCTCCACTTT. Translated: CASKGGHPGVNSPLHF.

The chain couples TRBV12-3 or TRBV12-4 to TRBJ1-1; tentative D call: TRBD1 (5 bases). The CDR3 has 13 residues. V lost 6 bases and J lost 5, with 13 bases in between. DNA of the CDR3: TGTGCCAGCAGGCGGACGGGGGGGACTGAAGCTTTCTTT. Encoded protein: CASRRTGGTEAFF.

In its sample, this clone was seen a few times. This chain connects TRBV5-6 to TRBJ1-3, with TRBD1 as a possible D gene (6 bases). Germline V gene sequence: CDR1 SGHDT, CDR2 YYEEEE. Between the trimmed V and J ends, which lost 4 bases and 2 bases, there was a span of 13 bases. The CDR3 runs 15 residues. The DNA for the CDR3 is TGTGCCAGCAGCAGTGACAGGCGTCCTGGAAACACCATATATTTT. Translation gives CASSSDRRPGNTIYF.

This sequence joins TRBV5-4 and TRBJ2-6; maybe TRBD1 (6 bases). Germline lookup yields CDR1 SGHNT and CDR2 YYREEE (reference sequence). Trimming stripped 4 bases from V and 8 bases from J, with 10 bases between. This CDR3 is built from 13 residues. The CDR3 DNA follows: TGTGCCAGCAGCGTGGACAGCACCAACGTCCTGACTTTC. Its protein product is CASSVDSTNVLTF. Together with reference TRBV5-4 and TRBJ2-6, the CDR3 gives the full variable domain: ETGVTQSPTHLIKTRGQQVTLRCSSQSGHNTVSWYQQALGQGPQFIFQYYREEENGRGNFPPRFSGLQFPNYSSELNVNALELDDSALYLCASSVDSTNVLTFGAGSRLTVL.

In DNA, the CDR3 is TGTGCCAGCAGCTTAGGCTCCGCGGACACCGGGGAGCTGTTTTTT. Translation gives CASSLGSADTGELFF. V and J are TRBV7-9 and TRBJ2-2; the D is unclear. Germline V CDR1 and CDR2: SEHNR, FQNEAQ (reference sequence). The CDR3 is 15 amino acids. V was cut by 1 base and J by 3 bases, with 9 bases left in between.

The chain links TRBV6-5 to TRBJ2-1; weak D call: TRBD1 (5 bases). Trimming took 6 bases from V and 0 from J, leaving 12 bases between them. Per the germline V gene, CDR1 is MNHEY and CDR2 is SVGAGI. The CDR3 spans 15 residues. CDR3 region: CASRFRDSSYNEQFF. In DNA form, the CDR3 reads TGTGCCAGCAGATTCAGGGATAGCTCCTACAATGAGCAGTTCTTC.

This clone came up a few times. J is TRBJ1-5 and V is TRBV30; TRBD1 might be the D (6 bases). CDR3 size: 14 residues. CDR1 GTSNPN and CDR2 SVGIG come from the germline V gene (reference sequence). V was clipped by 3 bases and J by 9 bases, with 18 bases between them. The CDR3 protein is CAWRSTGPGRPQHF. For the CDR3, the DNA is TGTGCCTGGAGGTCGACAGGTCCGGGTAGGCCCCAGCATTTT.

The chain links TRBV5-1 to TRBJ1-6, with 12 bases identical to TRBD1. In germline, CDR1 is SGHRS, CDR2 YFSETQ. The V segment lost 4 bases and the J segment 7 bases; nucleotides outside the gene matches: 3. The CDR3 is 15 amino acids. The DNA of the CDR3 is TGCGCCAGCAGCCCAGGGACAGGGGGCAATTCACCCCTCCACTTT. It is translated as CASSPGTGGNSPLHF.

This sequence joins TRBV6-1 and TRBJ2-1; 9 bases agree with TRBD1. Germline CDR1 is MNHNS and CDR2 is SASEGT. V lost 3 bases and J lost 7; bases outside the gene matches: 13. The CDR3 runs to 17 residues. The CDR3, as DNA: TGTGCCAGCAGTGACAACAGGGGGCGGTTAAAAGGGAATGAGCAGTTCTTC. The encoded protein is CASSDNRGRLKGNEQFF.

The gene calls are TRBV7-3 and TRBJ2-7; 12 bases fit TRBD1. The CDR3 extends over 14 amino acids. With V trimmed by 4 bases and J by 5 bases, 3 bases remained unmatched. Per germline, CDR1 SGHTA and CDR2 FQGTGA. CDR3 DNA sequence: TGTGCCAGCAGCTCCGGGACAGGGGGCCACGAGCAGTACTTC. Amino acids: CASSSGTGGHEQYF.